Each of the 9 T cell receptor beta chains below was sequenced from the same sample in a study of regulatory T cells in long-lasting Graves disease. The time point was: newly diagnosed GD, antithyroid drugs for less than 3 months. From PBMCs, RNA was extracted and then used to make the TCR library. The TCR beta library used iRepertoire HTBI primers with Arm-PCR amplification of CDR3. TCRdb reprocessed the multiplex PCR reads with MiXCR, giving one entry per CDR3 protein. The table has a few hundred thousand distinct CDR3 sequences, approximately 16% seen once. The same data also went into a second study, on T cells in Graves' hyperthyroidism and ophthalmopathy.

The sample in question was peripheral blood mononuclear cells (PBMCs), obtained at new diagnosis, from a patient treated with antithyroid drugs. The receptors originated from a man aged 40-55 years with Graves disease.

This clonotype was seen repeatedly, ten times or more. V is TRBV10-3 and J is TRBJ2-5; TRBD2 might be the D (6 bases). The V gene lost 10 bases and the J gene lost 5 bases, with 29 bases spanning the gap. CDR3 length: 17 residues. The germline gives CDR1 ENHRY, CDR2 SYGVKD. The CDR3 here is CATAGLPGLRGRETQYF. DNA for the CDR3: TGTGCCACCGCCGGATTACCGGGACTGCGAGGTCGGGAGACCCAGTACTTC.

This clonotype was found a few times. The CDR3 reads CASSVGGSLAKNIQYF. DNA of the CDR3: TGTGCCAGCAGCGTAGGGGGGTCGCTAGCCAAAAACATTCAGTACTTC. This sequence joins TRBV9 and TRBJ2-4, with D perhaps TRBD1 or TRBD2 (5 bases each). Germline loops: CDR1 SGDLS, CDR2 YYNGEE. V was trimmed by 0 bases and J by 0 bases, leaving 10 bases between them. This CDR3 has 16 residues.

This clonotype was seen ten or more times. CDR3: CASSKSGTGAFF. The DNA for the CDR3 is TGTGCCAGCAGCAAATCCGGGACCGGAGCTTTCTTT. The chain is built from TRBV28 and TRBJ1-1, with D possibly matching TRBD1 (5 bases). The V end lost 6 bases, the J end lost 10 bases, and 15 bases lay between the germline ends. Looked up from germline, CDR1 is MDHEN and CDR2 is SYDVKM. The CDR3 runs 12 residues.

This clonotype has at least ten counts. The CDR3 nucleotides are TGTGCCAGCAGCTTAGCGGCAGGTTTTATTGCTGGAAACACCATATATTTT. Amino acid sequence: CASSLAAGFIAGNTIYF. The genes are TRBV7-9 and TRBJ1-3; D is ambiguous. This CDR3 has 17 amino acids. Per the germline V gene, CDR1 is SEHNR and CDR2 is FQNEAQ (reference sequence). V shed 0 bases and J shed 2 bases, with 14 bases lying between them.

This chain joins TRBV5-1 and TRBJ2-2; D remains ambiguous. V gave up 6 bases and J gave up 0 bases, with 9 bases separating them. In germline, CDR1 is SGHRS, CDR2 YFSETQ. CDR3 size: 14 residues. The CDR3 protein is CASTVQTNTGELFF. CDR3 DNA: TGCGCCAGCACCGTCCAGACGAACACCGGGGAGCTGTTTTTT.

This clonotype showed up just a few times. The gene calls are TRBV18 and TRBJ2-1; 12 nucleotides line up with TRBD2. The CDR3 is 15 residues long. The germline V gene has CDR1 KGHSH and CDR2 LQKENI. V gave up 3 bases and J gave up 9 bases; unmatched junction bases: 6. The CDR3 sequence is CASSPLAGGLVEQFF. In nucleotides, the CDR3 is TGTGCCAGCTCACCCCTAGCGGGGGGGCTGGTTGAGCAGTTCTTC.

The sample holds many counts of this clonotype. The chain recombines TRBV6-5 with TRBJ1-1, with 8 positions matching TRBD1. Germline V gives CDR1 MNHEY, CDR2 SVGAGI. The CDR3 runs to 15 residues. The ends lost 4 bases at V and 8 bases at J; junction bases unmatched: 12. The CDR3, as DNA: TGTGCCAGCAGTTTTTTCCGAGACAGGGGAATGGAAGCTTTCTTT. This sequence encodes CASSFFRDRGMEAFF.

This clonotype showed up just a few times. A far larger clone is one nucleotide away, so this likely arose from a read error. The chain has TRBV12-3 or TRBV12-4 and TRBJ2-3; TRBD1 aligns across 12 bases. This CDR3 has 15 residues. The CDR3 region is CASSRPGQGAVERYF. The CDR3 DNA is TGTGCCAGCAGTAGACCGGGACAGGGGGCGGTCGAGCGGTACTTC.

The chain carries TRBV7-3 and TRBJ1-1; D may be TRBD1 (5 bases). Germline V gene lookup returns CDR1 SGHTA and CDR2 FQGTGA. V lost 5 bases and J lost 3, with 13 bases in between. The CDR3 totals 14 residues. This chain's CDR3 is CASSPLAGHTEAFF. The CDR3 nucleotides read TGTGCCAGCAGCCCTCTAGCGGGGCACACTGAAGCTTTCTTT. Together with reference TRBV7-3 and TRBJ1-1, the CDR3 gives the full variable domain: GAGVSQTPSNKVTEKGKYVELRCDPISGHTALYWYRQSLGQGPEFLIYFQGTGAADDSGLPNDRFFAVRPEGSVSTLKIQRTERGDSAVYLCASSPLAGHTEAFFGQGTRLTVV.